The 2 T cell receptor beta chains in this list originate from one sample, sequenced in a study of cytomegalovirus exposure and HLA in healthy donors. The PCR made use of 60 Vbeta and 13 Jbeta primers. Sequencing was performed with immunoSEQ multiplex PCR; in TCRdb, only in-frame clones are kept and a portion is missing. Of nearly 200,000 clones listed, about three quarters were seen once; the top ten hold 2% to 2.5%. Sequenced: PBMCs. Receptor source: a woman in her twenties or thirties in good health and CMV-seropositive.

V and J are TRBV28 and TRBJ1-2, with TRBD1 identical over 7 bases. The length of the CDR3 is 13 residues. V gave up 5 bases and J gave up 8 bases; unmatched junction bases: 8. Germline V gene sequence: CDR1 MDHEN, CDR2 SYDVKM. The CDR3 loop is CASSKDRVGGYTF. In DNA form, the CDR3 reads TGTGCCAGCAGTAAAGACAGGGTCGGGGGCTACACCTTC.

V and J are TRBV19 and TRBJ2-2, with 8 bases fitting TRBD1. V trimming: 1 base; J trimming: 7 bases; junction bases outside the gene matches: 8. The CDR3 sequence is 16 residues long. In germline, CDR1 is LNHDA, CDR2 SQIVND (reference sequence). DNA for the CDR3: TGTGCCAGTAGTATAGCCCCCTCAGGGGGCAGCGGGGAGCTGTTTTTT. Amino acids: CASSIAPSGGSGELFF.